This T cell receptor (beta chain) emerged from a study of T cell repertoires in cytomegalovirus infection. Study-wide context: Matching HLA type, along with CMV infection, was indicated by public TCR beta signatures.

TCRdb reprocessed the reads with MiXCR, giving one entry per CDR3 protein. Of some 350,000 distinct CDR3 sequences listed, just under 35% were seen once; the top ten hold approximately 13%. With respect to this clonotype: The antigen is unknown.

The CDR3 spans 15 residues. Trimming stripped 3 bases from V and 3 bases from J, with 15 bases between. Germline CDR1 MNHEY, CDR2 SVGEGT. This material consisted of cultured PBMCs, taken from culture after CMV antigen stimulation. This TCR came from a human donor in good health (CMV status not recorded). Some clones in this sample may be carry-over from other donors' samples. The rearrangement uses TRBV6-2 or TRBV6-3 and TRBJ2-7, with D perhaps TRBD2 (6 bases). The chain's CDR3 is CASSYTGSRVYEQYF. In DNA, the CDR3 is TGTGCCAGCAGTTATACCGGGAGCCGCGTCTACGAGCAGTACTTC.